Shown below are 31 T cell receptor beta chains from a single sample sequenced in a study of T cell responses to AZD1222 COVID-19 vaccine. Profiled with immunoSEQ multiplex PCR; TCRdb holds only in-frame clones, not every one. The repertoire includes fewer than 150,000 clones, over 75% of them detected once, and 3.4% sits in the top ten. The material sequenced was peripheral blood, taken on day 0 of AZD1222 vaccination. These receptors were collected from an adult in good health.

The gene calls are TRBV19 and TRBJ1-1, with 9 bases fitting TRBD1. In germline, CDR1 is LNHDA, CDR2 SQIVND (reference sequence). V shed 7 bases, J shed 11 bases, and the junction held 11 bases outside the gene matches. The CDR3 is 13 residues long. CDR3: CASTVQGAGLAFF. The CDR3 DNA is TGTGCCAGTACCGTACAGGGGGCCGGATTGGCTTTCTTT.

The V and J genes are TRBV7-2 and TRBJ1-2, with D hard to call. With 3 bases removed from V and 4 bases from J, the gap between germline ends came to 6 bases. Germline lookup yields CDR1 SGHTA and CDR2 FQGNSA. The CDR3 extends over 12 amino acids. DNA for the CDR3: TGTGCCAGCAGCTTTTCAGTCTATGGCTACACCTTC. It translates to CASSFSVYGYTF.

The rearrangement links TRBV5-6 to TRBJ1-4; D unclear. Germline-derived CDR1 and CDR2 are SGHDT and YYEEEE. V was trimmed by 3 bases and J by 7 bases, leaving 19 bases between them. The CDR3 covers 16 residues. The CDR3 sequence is CASSSRRLPVIEKLFF. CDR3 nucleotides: TGTGCCAGCAGCTCCCGACGTCTGCCGGTAATTGAAAAACTGTTTTTT. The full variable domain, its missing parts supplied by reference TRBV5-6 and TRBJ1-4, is DAGVTQSPTHLIKTRGQQVTLRCSPKSGHDTVSWYQQALGQGPQFIFQYYEEEERQRGNFPDRFSGHQFPNYSSELNVNALLLGDSALYLCASSSRRLPVIEKLFFGSGTQLSVL.

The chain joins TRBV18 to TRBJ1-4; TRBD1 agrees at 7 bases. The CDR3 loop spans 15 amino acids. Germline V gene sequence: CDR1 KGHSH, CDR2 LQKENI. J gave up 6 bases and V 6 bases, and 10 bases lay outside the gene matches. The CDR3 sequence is CASSQPDRADEKLFF. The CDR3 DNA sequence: TGTGCCAGCTCTCAACCAGACAGGGCAGATGAAAAACTGTTTTTT.

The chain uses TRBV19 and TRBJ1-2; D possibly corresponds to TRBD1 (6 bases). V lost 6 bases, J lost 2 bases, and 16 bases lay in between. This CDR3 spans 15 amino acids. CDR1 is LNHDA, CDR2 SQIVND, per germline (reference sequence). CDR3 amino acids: CASRYSLGQNYGYTF. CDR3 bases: TGTGCCAGTAGATACAGCCTCGGACAGAACTATGGCTACACCTTC.

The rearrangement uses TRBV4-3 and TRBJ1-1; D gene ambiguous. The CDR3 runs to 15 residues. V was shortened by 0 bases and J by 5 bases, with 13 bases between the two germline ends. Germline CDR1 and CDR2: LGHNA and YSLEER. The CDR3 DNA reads TGCGCCAGCAGCCAAGAGCCCGGGATTGCGACTGAAGCTTTCTTT. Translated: CASSQEPGIATEAFF.

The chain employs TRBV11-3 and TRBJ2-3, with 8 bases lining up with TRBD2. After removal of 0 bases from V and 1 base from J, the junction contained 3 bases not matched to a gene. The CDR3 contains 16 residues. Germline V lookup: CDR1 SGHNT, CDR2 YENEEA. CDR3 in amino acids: CASSLDVAGRTDTQYF. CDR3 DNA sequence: TGTGCCAGCAGCTTAGATGTAGCGGGACGCACAGATACGCAGTATTTT. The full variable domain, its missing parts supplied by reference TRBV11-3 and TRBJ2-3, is EAGVVQSPRYKIIEKKQPVAFWCNPISGHNTLYWYLQNLGQGPELLIRYENEEAVDDSQLPKDRFSAERLKGVDSTLKIQPAELGDSAVYLCASSLDVAGRTDTQYFGPGTRLTVL.

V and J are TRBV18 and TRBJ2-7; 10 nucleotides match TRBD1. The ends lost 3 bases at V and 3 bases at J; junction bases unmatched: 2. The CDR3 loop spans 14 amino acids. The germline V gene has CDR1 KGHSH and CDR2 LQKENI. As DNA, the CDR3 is TGTGCCAGCTCACCCGACAGGGGGCTCTACGAGCAGTACTTC. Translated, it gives CASSPDRGLYEQYF.

The CDR3 nucleotides are TGTGCCAGCAGCCGGACCCGGGACAGGCAATACGAGCAGTACTTC. It encodes CASSRTRDRQYEQYF. This chain uses TRBV11-2 with TRBJ2-7, with 8 nucleotides matching TRBD1. The germline V gene encodes CDR1 SGHAT and CDR2 FQNNGV. The CDR3 contains 15 residues. After removal of 5 bases from V and 4 bases from J, the junction contained 10 bases not matched to a gene.

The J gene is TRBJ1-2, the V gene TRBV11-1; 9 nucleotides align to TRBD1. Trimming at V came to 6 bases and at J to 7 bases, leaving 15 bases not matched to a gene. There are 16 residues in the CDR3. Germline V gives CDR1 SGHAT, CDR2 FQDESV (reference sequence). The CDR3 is CASRKGRDREGGGYTF. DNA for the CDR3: TGTGCCAGCAGGAAAGGACGGGACAGGGAAGGAGGTGGCTACACCTTC.

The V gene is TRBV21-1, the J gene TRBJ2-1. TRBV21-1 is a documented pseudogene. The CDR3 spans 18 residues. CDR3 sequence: CASSGVTRTLWVHNEQFF. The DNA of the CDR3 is TGTGCCAGCAGCGGGGTGACTCGGACCCTCTGGGTACACAATGAGCAGTTCTTC.

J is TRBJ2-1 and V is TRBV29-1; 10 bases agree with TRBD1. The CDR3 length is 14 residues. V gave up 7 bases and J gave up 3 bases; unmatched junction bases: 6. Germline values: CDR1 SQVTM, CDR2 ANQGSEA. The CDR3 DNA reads TGCAGCGCTGGGACAGGGGAGAGCTACAATGAGCAGTTCTTC. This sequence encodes CSAGTGESYNEQFF.

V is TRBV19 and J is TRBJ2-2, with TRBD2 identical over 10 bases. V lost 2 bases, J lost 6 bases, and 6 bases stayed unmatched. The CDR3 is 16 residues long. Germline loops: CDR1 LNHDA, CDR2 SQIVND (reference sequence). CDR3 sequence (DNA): TGTGCCAGTAGTATATCGGTTCTAGCGGGGGCCGGGGAGCTGTTTTTT. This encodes CASSISVLAGAGELFF.

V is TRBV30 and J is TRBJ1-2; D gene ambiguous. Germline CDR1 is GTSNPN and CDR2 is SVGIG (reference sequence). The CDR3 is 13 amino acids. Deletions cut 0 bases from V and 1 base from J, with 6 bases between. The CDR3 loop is CAWSVSLNYGYTF. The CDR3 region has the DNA TGTGCCTGGAGTGTTTCCCTTAACTATGGCTACACCTTC.

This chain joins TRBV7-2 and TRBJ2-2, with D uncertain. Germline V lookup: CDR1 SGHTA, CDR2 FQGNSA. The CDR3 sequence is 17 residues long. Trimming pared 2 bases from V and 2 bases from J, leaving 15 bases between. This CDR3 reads CASSLSRATLNTGELFF. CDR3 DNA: TGTGCCAGCAGCTTAAGTAGGGCTACGCTAAACACCGGGGAGCTGTTTTTT. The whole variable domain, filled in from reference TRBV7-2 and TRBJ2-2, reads GAGVSQSPSNKVTEKGKDVELRCDPISGHTALYWYRQSLGQGLEFLIYFQGNSAPDKSGLPSDRFSAERTGGSVSTLTIQRTQQEDSAVYLCASSLSRATLNTGELFFGEGSRLTVL.

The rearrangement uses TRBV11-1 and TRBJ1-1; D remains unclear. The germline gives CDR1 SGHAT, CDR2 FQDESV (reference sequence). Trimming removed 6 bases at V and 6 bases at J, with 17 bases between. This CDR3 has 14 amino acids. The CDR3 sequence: CASSHGALRAEAFF. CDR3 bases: TGTGCCAGCAGTCATGGTGCCCTCCGGGCTGAAGCTTTCTTT.

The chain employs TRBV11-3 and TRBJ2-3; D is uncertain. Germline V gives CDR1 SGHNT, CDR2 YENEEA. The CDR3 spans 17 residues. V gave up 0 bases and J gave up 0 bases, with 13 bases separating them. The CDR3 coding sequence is TGTGCCAGCAGCTTAGATTCGGGCGGCCTTAGCACAGATACGCAGTATTTT. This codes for CASSLDSGGLSTDTQYF.

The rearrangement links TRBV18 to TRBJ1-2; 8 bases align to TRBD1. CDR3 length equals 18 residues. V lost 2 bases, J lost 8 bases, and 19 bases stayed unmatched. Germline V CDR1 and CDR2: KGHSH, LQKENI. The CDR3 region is CASSPAIDRGLVGEGYTF. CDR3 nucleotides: TGTGCCAGCTCACCAGCCATTGACAGGGGCCTAGTAGGAGAGGGCTACACCTTC.

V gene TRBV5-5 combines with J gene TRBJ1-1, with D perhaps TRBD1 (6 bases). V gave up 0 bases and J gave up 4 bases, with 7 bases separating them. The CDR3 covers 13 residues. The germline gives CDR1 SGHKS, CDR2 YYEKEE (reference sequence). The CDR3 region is CASSLGDTTEAFF. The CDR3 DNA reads TGTGCCAGCAGCTTGGGGGACACCACTGAAGCTTTCTTT.

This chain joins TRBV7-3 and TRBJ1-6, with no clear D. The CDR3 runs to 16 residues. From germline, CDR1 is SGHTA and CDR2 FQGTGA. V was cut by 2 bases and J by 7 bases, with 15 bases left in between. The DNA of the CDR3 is TGTGCCAGCAGCTTATCAGGACCCCCAGGCAATTCACCCCTCCACTTT. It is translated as CASSLSGPPGNSPLHF.

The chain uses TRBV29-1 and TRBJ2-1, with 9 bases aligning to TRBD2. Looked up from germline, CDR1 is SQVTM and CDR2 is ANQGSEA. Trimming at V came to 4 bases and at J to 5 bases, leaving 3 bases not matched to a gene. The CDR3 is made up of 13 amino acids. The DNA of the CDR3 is TGCAGCGTTGGGGGACTAGCCGACAATGAGCAGTTCTTC. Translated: CSVGGLADNEQFF.

The CDR3 sequence: CASSQVSGGAFF. DNA of the CDR3: TGTGCCAGCAGCCAAGTATCGGGGGGAGCTTTCTTT. The chain combines TRBV3-1 (or the pseudogene TRBV3-2) with TRBJ1-1, with TRBD1 as a possible D gene (5 bases). The CDR3 covers 12 residues. V lost 1 base and J 10 bases, leaving 10 bases between the germline ends. Germline CDR1 is LGHDT and CDR2 is YNNKEL (reference sequence).

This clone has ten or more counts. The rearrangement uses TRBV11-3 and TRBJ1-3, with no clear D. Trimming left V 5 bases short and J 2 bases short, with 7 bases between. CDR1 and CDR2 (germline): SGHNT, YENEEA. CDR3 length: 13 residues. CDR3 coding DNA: TGTGCCAGCAGCCACAGAACTGGAAACACCATATATTTT. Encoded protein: CASSHRTGNTIYF.

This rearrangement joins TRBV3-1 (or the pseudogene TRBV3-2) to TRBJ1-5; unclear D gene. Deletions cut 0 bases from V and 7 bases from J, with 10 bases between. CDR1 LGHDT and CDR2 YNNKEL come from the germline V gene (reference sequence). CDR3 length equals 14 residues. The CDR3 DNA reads TGTGCCAGCAGCCAAGATGTGTCGGGGCAGCCCCAGCATTTT. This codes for CASSQDVSGQPQHF.

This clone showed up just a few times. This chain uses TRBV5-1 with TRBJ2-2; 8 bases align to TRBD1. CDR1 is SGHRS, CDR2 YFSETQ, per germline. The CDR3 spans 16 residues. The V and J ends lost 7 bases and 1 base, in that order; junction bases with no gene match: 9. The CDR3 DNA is TGCGCCAGCCATTCGACGGGGACAGGGAACACCGGGGAGCTGTTTTTT. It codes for CASHSTGTGNTGELFF.

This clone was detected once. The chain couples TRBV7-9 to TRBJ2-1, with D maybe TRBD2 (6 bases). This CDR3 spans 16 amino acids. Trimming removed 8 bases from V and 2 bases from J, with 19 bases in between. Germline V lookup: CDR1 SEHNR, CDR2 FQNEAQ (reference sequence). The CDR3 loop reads CASGASITGAYNEQFF. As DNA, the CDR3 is TGTGCCAGCGGGGCCTCGATTACGGGGGCCTACAATGAGCAGTTCTTC.

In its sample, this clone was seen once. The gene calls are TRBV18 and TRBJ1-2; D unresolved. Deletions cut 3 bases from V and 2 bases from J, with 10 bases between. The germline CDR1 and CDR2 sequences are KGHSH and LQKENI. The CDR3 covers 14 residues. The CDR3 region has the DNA TGTGCCAGCTCACCGGTCGGTGAGAACTATGGCTACACCTTC. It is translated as CASSPVGENYGYTF.

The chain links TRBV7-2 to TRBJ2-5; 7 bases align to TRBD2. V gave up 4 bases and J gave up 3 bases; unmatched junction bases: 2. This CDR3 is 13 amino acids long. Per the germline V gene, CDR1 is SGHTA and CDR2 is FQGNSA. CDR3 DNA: TGTGCCAGCAGCTGGGCGGGAGAAGAGACCCAGTACTTC. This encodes CASSWAGEETQYF.

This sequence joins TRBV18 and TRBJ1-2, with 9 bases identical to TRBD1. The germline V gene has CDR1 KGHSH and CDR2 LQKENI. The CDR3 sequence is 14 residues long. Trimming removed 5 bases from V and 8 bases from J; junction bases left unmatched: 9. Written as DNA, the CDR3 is TGTGCCAGCTCAAACGAGGGGACAGGGATGGGCTACACCTTC. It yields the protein CASSNEGTGMGYTF.

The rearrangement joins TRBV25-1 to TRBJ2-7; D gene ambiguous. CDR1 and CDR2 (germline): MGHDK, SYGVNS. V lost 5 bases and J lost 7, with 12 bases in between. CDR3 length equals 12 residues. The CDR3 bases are TGTGCCAGCAGTCTGTGGACCGGAGAGCAGTACTTC. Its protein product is CASSLWTGEQYF.

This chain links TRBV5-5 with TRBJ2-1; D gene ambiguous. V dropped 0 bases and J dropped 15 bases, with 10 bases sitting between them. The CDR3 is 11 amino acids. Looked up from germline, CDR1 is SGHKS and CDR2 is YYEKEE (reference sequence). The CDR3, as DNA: TGTGCCAGCAGCTTGGAAGTGGGCGGGTTCTTC. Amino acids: CASSLEVGGFF.